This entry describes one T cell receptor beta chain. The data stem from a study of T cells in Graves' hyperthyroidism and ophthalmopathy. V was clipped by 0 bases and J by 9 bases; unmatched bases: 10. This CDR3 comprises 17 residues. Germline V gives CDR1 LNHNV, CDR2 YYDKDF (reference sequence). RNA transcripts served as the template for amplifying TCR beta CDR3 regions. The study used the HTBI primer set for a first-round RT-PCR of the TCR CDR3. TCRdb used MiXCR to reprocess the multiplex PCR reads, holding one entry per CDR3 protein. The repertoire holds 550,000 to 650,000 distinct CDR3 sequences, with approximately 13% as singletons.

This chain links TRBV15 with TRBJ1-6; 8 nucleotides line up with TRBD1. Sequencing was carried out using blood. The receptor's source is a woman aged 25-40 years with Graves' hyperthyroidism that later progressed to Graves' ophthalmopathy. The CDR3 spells CATSRDYPGQGTSPLHF. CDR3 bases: TGTGCCACCAGCAGAGATTACCCCGGACAGGGTACTTCACCCCTCCACTTT.